This T cell receptor (beta chain) was obtained from a study of blood T cell repertoires in COVID-19. Study-level background: Sources were T cells, B-cell-depleted T cells, or PBMCs; the material itself was cDNA or gDNA.

The CDR3 totals 17 residues. Germline V lookup: CDR1 MGHRA, CDR2 YSYEKL. The V gene lost 3 bases and the J gene lost 1 base, with 15 bases spanning the gap. In the study's own analysis: From reference gene primer amplification, estimates of nucleated cell counts were derived. The data were produced by immunoSEQ multiplex PCR, yet TCRdb's version contains in-frame clones alone and is incomplete. V and J calls and clone size are as listed in that table; D and trimming were resolved from the DNA. Of around 260,000 clones in the sample, 75% to 90% were seen once. The sequencing input was peripheral blood. J is TRBJ2-2 and V is TRBV4-1, with D maybe TRBD2 (7 bases). This clonotype was obtained from a man under 40 with active or convalescent COVID-19. The CDR3 sequence is CASSQTVRGGNTGELFF. The CDR3 DNA sequence: TGCGCCAGCAGCCAGACGGTGAGGGGGGGGAACACCGGGGAGCTGTTTTTT.